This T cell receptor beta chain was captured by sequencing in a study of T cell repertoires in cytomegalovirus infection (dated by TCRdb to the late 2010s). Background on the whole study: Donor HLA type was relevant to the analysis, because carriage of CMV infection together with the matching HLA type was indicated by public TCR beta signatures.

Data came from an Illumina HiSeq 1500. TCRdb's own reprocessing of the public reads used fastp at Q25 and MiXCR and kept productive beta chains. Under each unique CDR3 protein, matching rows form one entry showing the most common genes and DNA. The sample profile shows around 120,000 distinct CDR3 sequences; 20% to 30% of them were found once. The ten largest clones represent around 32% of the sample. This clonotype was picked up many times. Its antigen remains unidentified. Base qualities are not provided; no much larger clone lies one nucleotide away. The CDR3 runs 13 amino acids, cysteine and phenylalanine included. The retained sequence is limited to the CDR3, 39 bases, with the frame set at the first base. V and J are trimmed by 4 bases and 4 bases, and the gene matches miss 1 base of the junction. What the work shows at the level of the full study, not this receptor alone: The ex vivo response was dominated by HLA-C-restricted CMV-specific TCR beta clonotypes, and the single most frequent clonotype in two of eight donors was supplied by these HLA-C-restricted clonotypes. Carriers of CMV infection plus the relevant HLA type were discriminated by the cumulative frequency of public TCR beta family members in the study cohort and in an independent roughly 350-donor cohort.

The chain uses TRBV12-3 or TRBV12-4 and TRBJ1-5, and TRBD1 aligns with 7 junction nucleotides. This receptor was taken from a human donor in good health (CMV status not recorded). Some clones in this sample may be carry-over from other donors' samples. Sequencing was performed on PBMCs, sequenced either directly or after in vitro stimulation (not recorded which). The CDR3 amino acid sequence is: CASSWDSNQPQHF. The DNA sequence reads TGTGCCAGCAGTTGGGACAGTAATCAGCCCCAGCATTTT.